Following are 28 T cell receptor beta chains from one sample sequenced in a study of T cell responses to AZD1222 COVID-19 vaccine. The repertoire was sequenced with immunoSEQ multiplex PCR; TCRdb's copy has only in-frame clones and lacks some. The sample has about 100,000 clones, 86% seen once; the top ten hold more than 1.2%. The material was peripheral blood, obtained on day 0 of AZD1222 vaccination. These receptors were taken from an adult in good health.

The chain has TRBV30 and TRBJ1-4, with D unclear. Trimming pared 4 bases from V and 12 bases from J, leaving 18 bases between. The CDR3 runs to 13 residues. Germline V gene sequence: CDR1 GTSNPN, CDR2 SVGIG (reference sequence). As DNA, the CDR3 is TGTGCCTGGACCCGGGAGGACCTTAAGGAACTGTTTTTT. Translating gives CAWTREDLKELFF.

This clone was counted a few times. This rearrangement joins TRBV4-2 to TRBJ2-1; possible D gene TRBD2, 6 bases. Trimming took 4 bases from V and 3 from J, leaving 13 bases between them. The germline CDR1 and CDR2 sequences are LGHNA and YNFKEQ. CDR3 length: 15 amino acids. DNA of the CDR3: TGTGCCAGCAGCCCGTTCGGGCGGGACTACAATGAGCAGTTCTTC. Its protein is CASSPFGRDYNEQFF.

This clone was detected once. CDR3 sequence reads: CASNGGNSYEQYF. The CDR3, as DNA: TGTGCCAGCAATGGCGGCAACTCCTACGAGCAGTACTTC. The chain couples TRBV6-5 to TRBJ2-7, with D uncertain. The CDR3 is made up of 13 amino acids. The V end lost 7 bases, the J end lost 0 bases, and 10 bases lay between the germline ends. The germline V gene encodes CDR1 MNHEY and CDR2 SVGAGI.

The V and J genes are TRBV10-3 and TRBJ1-6; D is possibly TRBD1 (6 bases). The CDR3 is 13 residues long. V was pared by 9 bases and J by 8 bases, with 14 bases between. Germline assignment: CDR1 ENHRY and CDR2 SYGVKD. The CDR3 DNA reads as TGTGCCATTGCCGGGACAACTGATTCACCCCTCCACTTT. It is translated as CAIAGTTDSPLHF.

The chain carries TRBV11-2 and TRBJ1-6; the D is unclear. In germline, CDR1 is SGHAT, CDR2 FQNNGV. Trimming took 2 bases from V and 6 from J, leaving 17 bases between them. The CDR3 loop spans 17 amino acids. The CDR3 DNA reads TGTGCCAGCAGCTTACGTCGGCCCACCGGCGGTAATTCACCCCTCCACTTT. Translating gives CASSLRRPTGGNSPLHF.

The gene calls are TRBV5-1 and TRBJ1-3; weak D call: TRBD1 (5 bases). The V end lost 0 bases, the J end lost 3 bases, and 13 bases lay between the germline ends. Germline V gives CDR1 SGHRS, CDR2 YFSETQ. This CDR3 is built from 16 residues. The CDR3 sequence: CASSLAGTHFGNTIYF. Written as DNA, the CDR3 is TGCGCCAGCAGCTTGGCGGGGACTCACTTTGGAAACACCATATATTTT.

The rearrangement links TRBV27 to TRBJ1-1; D is unresolved. CDR1 and CDR2 from the germline V gene are MNHEY and SMNVEV (reference sequence). V lost 6 bases and J lost 6, with 11 bases in between. The CDR3 contains 12 residues. The CDR3 coding sequence is TGTGCCAGCAGGGGTCCAGGTCCTGAAGCTTTCTTT. This translates into CASRGPGPEAFF.

The genes are TRBV19 and TRBJ2-7; TRBD1 or TRBD2 may be the D gene (6 bases each). CDR1 and CDR2 (germline): LNHDA, SQIVND (reference sequence). V was clipped by 1 base and J by 1 base, with 14 bases between them. The CDR3 loop spans 16 amino acids. The CDR3 DNA reads TGTGCCAGTAGTATAGGAGGGGGACTGTATTCCTACGAGCAGTACTTC. This gives the protein CASSIGGGLYSYEQYF.

CDR3 protein: CASSYSTRSPLHF. The CDR3, as DNA: TGTGCCAGCAGTTACTCTACGCGGTCACCCCTCCACTTT. The chain employs TRBV6-5 and TRBJ1-6; D is unresolved. The CDR3 extends over 13 amino acids. The V and J ends lost 0 bases and 10 bases respectively, with 7 bases between them. CDR1 and CDR2 from the germline V gene are MNHEY and SVGAGI.

The chain combines TRBV9 with TRBJ1-5; TRBD1 matches at 7 bases. CDR3 length equals 15 residues. The germline V gene encodes CDR1 SGDLS and CDR2 YYNGEE. V lost 0 bases and J lost 6; bases outside the gene matches: 6. The CDR3 DNA reads TGTGCCAGCAGCGTAGGTGGACAGGATATTCAGCCCCAGCATTTT. It specifies CASSVGGQDIQPQHF.

CDR3: CASSPIRDRSTGELFF. The DNA for the CDR3 is TGTGCCAGCTCACCAATTAGGGACAGATCCACCGGGGAGCTGTTTTTT. The chain links TRBV18 to TRBJ2-2; TRBD1 aligns across 7 bases. From germline, CDR1 is KGHSH and CDR2 LQKENI. V trimming: 2 bases; J trimming: 4 bases; junction bases outside the gene matches: 7. The CDR3 length is 16 residues.

The chain employs TRBV5-4 and TRBJ1-2; D may be TRBD1 (5 bases). This CDR3 contains 15 residues. V gave up 3 bases and J gave up 8 bases, with 20 bases separating them. Germline CDR1 is SGHNT and CDR2 is YYREEE (reference sequence). CDR3 sequence: CASSSIIGQPSGYTF. The DNA for the CDR3 is TGTGCCAGCAGCTCGATAATCGGACAACCGTCCGGCTACACCTTC.

The J gene is TRBJ1-5, the V gene TRBV6-5; D unresolved. The V gene lost 7 bases and the J gene lost 1 base, with 11 bases spanning the gap. From germline, CDR1 is MNHEY and CDR2 SVGAGI. The CDR3 sequence is 14 residues long. In DNA form, the CDR3 reads TGTGCCAGCAACGCGGCCCGGAGCAATCAGCCCCAGCATTTT. Translation gives CASNAARSNQPQHF.

This sequence joins TRBV20-1 and TRBJ2-3; D not certain. The germline V gene has CDR1 DFQATT and CDR2 SNEGSKA (reference sequence). The CDR3 length is 11 residues. V was clipped by 3 bases and J by 4 bases, with 5 bases between them. The CDR3 here is CSASASDTQYF. CDR3 in DNA: TGCAGTGCTAGCGCTTCAGATACGCAGTATTTT.

This rearrangement joins TRBV19 to TRBJ2-5; D may be TRBD1 (5 bases). Trimming pared 4 bases from V and 3 bases from J, leaving 9 bases between. The length of the CDR3 is 13 residues. Germline V lookup: CDR1 LNHDA, CDR2 SQIVND (reference sequence). The CDR3, as DNA: TGTGCCAGTAGTAGGGGCAGAAAAGAGACCCAGTACTTC. Its protein is CASSRGRKETQYF.

The gene calls are TRBV29-1 and TRBJ2-5, with D perhaps TRBD2 (6 bases). Germline V gene data show CDR1 as SQVTM and CDR2 as ANQGSEA. This CDR3 region has 14 residues. The germline V and J ends were trimmed by 7 bases and 1 base, with 16 bases remaining between them. CDR3 sequence (DNA): TGCAGCGGTCAACACCGGGACTCCCAAGAGACCCAGTACTTC. Encoded protein: CSGQHRDSQETQYF.

The rearrangement uses TRBV7-2 and TRBJ1-2, with D possibly TRBD1 on 6 matching bases. The CDR3 totals 15 residues. CDR1 and CDR2 (germline): SGHTA, FQGNSA. V was pared by 1 base and J by 0 bases, with 9 bases between. The CDR3 coding sequence is TGTGCCAGCAGCTTAGAAGGGGGGTCTAACTATGGCTACACCTTC. Encoded protein: CASSLEGGSNYGYTF.

The genes are TRBV18 and TRBJ2-3, with 9 positions matching TRBD1. The CDR3 extends over 14 amino acids. Germline CDR1 KGHSH, CDR2 LQKENI. V dropped 10 bases and J dropped 2; count of bases not matched to a gene: 7. In nucleotides, the CDR3 is TGTGCCACCACCAGGACAGGGGTCACAGATACGCAGTATTTT. Encoded protein: CATTRTGVTDTQYF.

The chain recombines TRBV20-1 with TRBJ2-7; perhaps D is TRBD1 or TRBD2 (5 bases each). Germline V gene lookup returns CDR1 DFQATT and CDR2 SNEGSKA (reference sequence). The CDR3 sequence is 13 residues long. Trimming took 3 bases from V and 2 from J, leaving 11 bases between them. Written as DNA, the CDR3 is TGCAGTGCTAGTAGGGACCCAACCTACGAGCAGTACTTC. Protein sequence: CSASRDPTYEQYF.

The CDR3 DNA reads as TGTGCCAGCAGCCTACCACTAGCGGGAGGGCCCTCGGGCTACAATGAGCAGTTCTTC. Protein sequence: CASSLPLAGGPSGYNEQFF. The chain carries TRBV3-1 (or the pseudogene TRBV3-2) and TRBJ2-1; 13 nucleotides match TRBD2. The CDR3 covers 19 residues. Germline V CDR1 and CDR2: LGHDT, YNNKEL (reference sequence). Trimming at V came to 4 bases and at J to 3 bases, leaving 12 bases not matched to a gene.

V and J are TRBV20-1 and TRBJ2-5, with D unclear. V was pared by 6 bases and J by 5 bases, with 10 bases between. CDR1 DFQATT and CDR2 SNEGSKA come from the germline V gene (reference sequence). The CDR3 sequence is 11 residues long. The CDR3 DNA follows: TGCAGTGCCCGCTTCCGGGAGACCCAGTACTTC. It is translated as CSARFRETQYF.

This chain connects TRBV9 to TRBJ2-3; TRBD2 matches 15 bases. With V trimmed by 3 bases and J by 4 bases, 3 bases remained unmatched. CDR1 is SGDLS and CDR2 is YYNGEE in the germline V gene. This CDR3 has 16 amino acids. CDR3 sequence (DNA): TGTGCCAGCAGCGCTGGACTAGCGGGAGGGTCAGATACGCAGTATTTT. Translated: CASSAGLAGGSDTQYF.

The gene calls are TRBV27 and TRBJ1-6; the D gene is possibly TRBD1 (5 bases). This CDR3 is built from 18 residues. Germline V gene sequence: CDR1 MNHEY, CDR2 SMNVEV (reference sequence). V was pared by 2 bases and J by 10 bases, with 24 bases between. CDR3 coding DNA: TGTGCCAGCAGTTTAAAGGCATCGTTGGGGGGATTTAGCTCACCCCTCCACTTT. Translation: CASSLKASLGGFSSPLHF.

The CDR3 spells CASSLEQGARYGYTF. CDR3 DNA sequence: TGTGCCAGCAGCTTGGAACAGGGGGCCAGGTATGGCTACACCTTC. This chain connects TRBV5-6 to TRBJ1-2; 9 bases line up with TRBD1. The length of the CDR3 is 15 residues. The V segment lost 0 bases and the J segment 5 bases; nucleotides outside the gene matches: 5. CDR1 and CDR2 (germline): SGHDT, YYEEEE.

This chain joins TRBV7-9 and TRBJ1-5; 8 nucleotides agree with TRBD1. Germline CDR1 SEHNR, CDR2 FQNEAQ (reference sequence). This CDR3 has 17 amino acids. The J segment lost 5 bases and the V segment lost 0 bases, leaving 9 bases of the junction unmatched. CDR3 DNA sequence: TGTGCCAGCAGCTTAGCGGGCGTCAGGGGGCACGATCAGCCCCAGCATTTT. It yields the protein CASSLAGVRGHDQPQHF. Variable domain in full (rest from reference TRBV7-9 and TRBJ1-5): DTGVSQNPRHKITKRGQNVTFRCDPISEHNRLYWYRQTLGQGPEFLTYFQNEAQLEKSRLLSDRFSAERPKGSFSTLEIQRTEQGDSAMYLCASSLAGVRGHDQPQHFGDGTRLSIL.

The chain uses TRBV6-2 or TRBV6-3 and TRBJ2-7; D tentatively reads TRBD1 or TRBD2 (5 bases each). CDR1 is MNHEY and CDR2 is SVGEGT in the germline V gene. The CDR3 loop spans 14 amino acids. With 7 bases removed from V and 5 bases from J, the gap between germline ends came to 18 bases. This chain's CDR3 is CASTPSLWGNEQYF. Written as DNA, the CDR3 is TGTGCCAGCACCCCCTCTCTTTGGGGGAACGAGCAGTACTTC.

The chain carries TRBV5-1 and TRBJ2-2, with D possibly TRBD1 on 6 matching bases. The germline V gene encodes CDR1 SGHRS and CDR2 YFSETQ. Trimming took off 4 bases at V and 7 bases at J, with 11 bases between the two ends. This CDR3 is built from 13 residues. The CDR3 is CASSPGTSGELFF. The CDR3 region has the DNA TGCGCCAGCAGCCCTGGGACAAGCGGGGAGCTGTTTTTT.

The V and J genes are TRBV19 and TRBJ2-7; D not certain. The V and J ends lost 4 bases and 7 bases respectively, with 11 bases between them. CDR3 length equals 12 residues. Looked up from germline, CDR1 is LNHDA and CDR2 is SQIVND (reference sequence). The CDR3 reads CASSTQNLEQYF. Written as DNA, the CDR3 is TGTGCCAGTAGTACACAGAACTTGGAGCAGTACTTC.